A single sample is the source of the 21 T cell receptor beta chains below, sequenced in a study of a mutant IDH1 vaccine in newly diagnosed glioma. Assay: immunoSEQ multiplex PCR; the TCRdb copy retains only in-frame clones and omits some. The table includes 45,000 to 65,000 clones, about 91% detected once. As to time point: week 11, during vaccination. The content of each vaccine dose was 300 ug of mutant IDH1 20-mer peptide, and topical imiquimod accompanied it. Their recognized antigens are unknown. The source was PBMCs, collected from a glioma patient whose treatment included an IDH1 peptide vaccine. The receptors originated from a man over 45 with glioma.

V and J are TRBV11-2 and TRBJ2-7; 9 bases are a match to TRBD2. Trimming removed 2 bases from V and 6 bases from J; junction bases left unmatched: 11. From germline, CDR1 is SGHAT and CDR2 FQNNGV. There are 16 residues in the CDR3. The CDR3 region is CASSLLGAGGSVEQYF. DNA of the CDR3: TGTGCCAGCAGCTTACTTGGAGCGGGAGGTTCGGTCGAGCAGTACTTC. The full variable domain, its missing parts supplied by reference TRBV11-2 and TRBJ2-7, is EAGVAQSPRYKIIEKRQSVAFWCNPISGHATLYWYQQILGQGPKLLIQFQNNGVVDDSQLPKDRFSAERLKGVDSTLKIQPAKLEDSAVYLCASSLLGAGGSVEQYFGPGTRLTVT.

V is TRBV9 and J is TRBJ1-1, with TRBD1 matching 11 bases. J lost 5 bases, V lost 4 bases, and 7 bases had no gene match. Germline CDR1 reads SGDLS; CDR2 reads YYNGEE. This CDR3 has 15 residues. CDR3 sequence: CASSTRDRGGTEAFF. The CDR3 nucleotides are TGTGCCAGCAGCACCCGGGACAGGGGGGGAACTGAAGCTTTCTTT.

This chain links TRBV27 with TRBJ2-3, with 9 bases lining up with TRBD1. CDR1 is MNHEY, CDR2 SMNVEV, per germline (reference sequence). The CDR3 runs to 16 residues. V lost 3 bases to trimming and J lost 2 bases; unmatched junction nucleotides: 6. The CDR3 sequence: CASSFLGQGNTDTQYF. CDR3 nucleotides: TGTGCCAGCAGTTTCTTGGGACAGGGTAACACAGATACGCAGTATTTT.

The CDR3 nucleotides are TGTGCCTGGGGGACAGGGATCGGGGCCAACGTCCTGACTTTC. Translated: CAWGTGIGANVLTF. The gene calls are TRBV30 and TRBJ2-6; 9 positions match TRBD1. Unmatched junction bases numbered 3, after V lost 5 bases and J lost 4 bases. The germline gives CDR1 GTSNPN, CDR2 SVGIG (reference sequence). The CDR3 length is 14 residues. Using reference TRBV30 and TRBJ2-6 for the parts outside the CDR3, the full variable domain is SQTIHQWPATLVQPVGSPLSLECTVEGTSNPNLYWYRQAAGRGLQLLFYSVGIGQISSEVPQNLSASRPQDRQFILSSKKLLLSDSGFYLCAWGTGIGANVLTFGAGSRLTVL.

The count of this clone is one. This CDR3 is CASSIGTGRTYEQYF. CDR3 bases: TGTGCCAGTAGTATCGGGACAGGGCGAACCTACGAGCAGTACTTC. The chain links TRBV19 to TRBJ2-7; TRBD1 matches at 9 bases. With 3 bases clipped from V and 2 bases from J, the junction kept 5 bases outside the gene matches. The CDR3 has 15 amino acids. The germline gives CDR1 LNHDA, CDR2 SQIVND (reference sequence).

This chain joins TRBV10-3 and TRBJ2-1; TRBD2 matches at 10 bases. This CDR3 is built from 18 residues. CDR1 is ENHRY, CDR2 SYGVKD, per germline. Losses at the gene ends were 0 bases for V and 0 bases for J; bases not matched to a gene: 5. For the CDR3, the DNA is TGTGCCATCAGTGAGTCGACTAGCGGGTGGAGCTCCTACAATGAGCAGTTCTTC. Amino acids: CAISESTSGWSSYNEQFF.

This rearrangement joins TRBV7-9 to TRBJ2-7; 7 nucleotides agree with TRBD2. This CDR3 has 16 amino acids. Germline-derived CDR1 and CDR2 are SEHNR and FQNEAQ (reference sequence). J lost 2 bases, V lost 3 bases, and 10 bases had no gene match. In DNA, the CDR3 is TGTGCCAGCAGCTTCAATTCCCCTAGCGGAACCTACGAGCAGTACTTC. This encodes CASSFNSPSGTYEQYF.

The V gene is TRBV7-2, the J gene TRBJ1-2; 10 bases are shared with TRBD1. V lost 1 base, J lost 7 bases, and 6 bases stayed unmatched. The CDR3 runs 15 residues. Per the germline V gene, CDR1 is SGHTA and CDR2 is FQGNSA. CDR3 region: CASSLVATGGSGYTF. Here the CDR3 DNA reads TGTGCCAGCAGCTTAGTCGCGACAGGGGGCTCTGGCTACACCTTC.

The chain is built from TRBV5-4 and TRBJ2-5; 8 nucleotides line up with TRBD1. The CDR3 length is 18 residues. Germline V lookup: CDR1 SGHNT, CDR2 YYREEE (reference sequence). The ends lost 4 bases at V and 1 base at J; junction bases unmatched: 15. The CDR3 DNA reads as TGTGCCAGCAGCCCAACACCGACAGGGGCGCTAGGCCAAGAGACCCAGTACTTC. Residues: CASSPTPTGALGQETQYF.

This chain uses TRBV7-2 with TRBJ1-2; weak D call: TRBD1 (6 bases). With 5 bases removed from V and 8 bases from J, the gap between germline ends came to 24 bases. Germline lookup yields CDR1 SGHTA and CDR2 FQGNSA. This CDR3 is built from 16 residues. The CDR3 bases are TGTGCCAGCAGCCCTCCTCCACCGGGACAAAGGGTAGGCTACACCTTC. It yields the protein CASSPPPPGQRVGYTF. Supplemented by reference TRBV7-2 and TRBJ1-2, the full variable domain reads GAGVSQSPSNKVTEKGKDVELRCDPISGHTALYWYRQSLGQGLEFLIYFQGNSAPDKSGLPSDRFSAERTGGSVSTLTIQRTQQEDSAVYLCASSPPPPGQRVGYTFGSGTRLTVV.

The gene calls are TRBV29-1 and TRBJ2-7, with a weak D call TRBD2 (7 bases). This CDR3 is built from 15 residues. Germline lookup yields CDR1 SQVTM and CDR2 ANQGSEA. V gave up 5 bases and J gave up 0 bases, with 17 bases separating them. This chain's CDR3 is CSVSIRGAASYEQYF. As DNA, the CDR3 is TGCAGCGTTTCGATCCGGGGGGCGGCCTCCTACGAGCAGTACTTC.

The V and J genes are TRBV9 and TRBJ1-3; D gene unclear. The germline gives CDR1 SGDLS, CDR2 YYNGEE. CDR3 size: 14 residues. Trimming cost V 0 bases and J 0 bases, with 4 bases left between them. The CDR3 loop reads CASSVGSSGNTIYF. CDR3 nucleotide sequence: TGTGCCAGCAGCGTAGGGAGCTCTGGAAACACCATATATTTT.

This chain connects TRBV4-1 to TRBJ1-4, with a weak D call TRBD1 (6 bases). V gave up 3 bases and J gave up 6 bases, with 11 bases separating them. Germline assignment: CDR1 MGHRA and CDR2 YSYEKL. The CDR3 is 14 residues long. Here the CDR3 DNA reads TGCGCCAGCAGCCATAGTAACAGGGATGAAAAACTGTTTTTT. It specifies CASSHSNRDEKLFF.

The rearrangement uses TRBV25-1 and TRBJ2-3, with 11 bases matching TRBD2. Germline CDR1 reads MGHDK; CDR2 reads SYGVNS. The CDR3 is made up of 15 amino acids. The V segment lost 5 bases and the J segment 1 base; nucleotides outside the gene matches: 2. CDR3 bases: TGTGCCAGCAGTCAGACTAGCGGGGGCACAGATACGCAGTATTTT. This encodes CASSQTSGGTDTQYF.

The chain joins TRBV4-1 to TRBJ2-2, with 7 positions matching TRBD2. V dropped 4 bases and J dropped 5; count of bases not matched to a gene: 7. The V gene's germline CDR1 is MGHRA and CDR2 YSYEKL. The CDR3 totals 15 residues. This chain's CDR3 is CASSRGGGVTGELFF. The CDR3 coding sequence is TGCGCCAGCAGCCGTGGTGGGGGGGTGACCGGGGAGCTGTTTTTT.

The chain carries TRBV19 and TRBJ1-5; D gene unclear. CDR1 is LNHDA, CDR2 SQIVND, per germline (reference sequence). The CDR3 has 13 amino acids. Trimming stripped 6 bases from V and 0 bases from J, with 6 bases between. The CDR3: CASSFNSNQPQHF. CDR3 DNA sequence: TGTGCCAGTAGCTTTAATAGCAATCAGCCCCAGCATTTT. Looking up the rest from reference TRBV19 and TRBJ1-5 gives the full variable domain: DGGITQSPKYLFRKEGQNVTLSCEQNLNHDAMYWYRQDPGQGLRLIYYSQIVNDFQKGDIAEGYSVSREKKESFPLTVTSAQKNPTAFYLCASSFNSNQPQHFGDGTRLSIL.

The chain links TRBV5-4 to TRBJ2-2, with D possibly matching TRBD2 (6 bases). The CDR3 is 18 residues long. V lost 0 bases and J 3 bases, leaving 18 bases between the germline ends. CDR1 is SGHNT and CDR2 is YYREEE in the germline V gene (reference sequence). The chain's CDR3 is CASSLAATGTYYTGELFF. Here the CDR3 DNA reads TGTGCCAGCAGCTTGGCCGCAACCGGGACTTACTACACCGGGGAGCTGTTTTTT. The entire variable domain, with the rest obtained from reference TRBV5-4 and TRBJ2-2, is as follows: ETGVTQSPTHLIKTRGQQVTLRCSSQSGHNTVSWYQQALGQGPQFIFQYYREEENGRGNFPPRFSGLQFPNYSSELNVNALELDDSALYLCASSLAATGTYYTGELFFGEGSRLTVL.

The V call is TRBV7-8, the J call TRBJ1-1; tentatively, D is TRBD1 (5 bases). V gave up 5 bases and J gave up 6 bases, with 16 bases separating them. There are 14 residues in the CDR3. Germline loops: CDR1 SGHVS, CDR2 FQNEAQ. CDR3 in amino acids: CASSPNRLGPEAFF. The CDR3 DNA is TGTGCCAGCAGCCCGAACAGGTTGGGGCCTGAAGCTTTCTTT.

The chain employs TRBV5-1 and TRBJ2-7, with 10 bases that match TRBD1. Germline CDR1 and CDR2: SGHRS and YFSETQ. The CDR3 contains 14 residues. V shed 4 bases, J shed 5 bases, and the junction held 6 bases outside the gene matches. Written as DNA, the CDR3 is TGCGCCAGCAGCGTGGGACAGGGGTTCCACGAGCAGTACTTC. Protein sequence: CASSVGQGFHEQYF. The full variable domain, its missing parts supplied by reference TRBV5-1 and TRBJ2-7, is KAGVTQTPRYLIKTRGQQVTLSCSPISGHRSVSWYQQTPGQGLQFLFEYFSETQRNKGNFPGRFSGRQFSNSRSEMNVSTLELGDSALYLCASSVGQGFHEQYFGPGTRLTVT.

The chain employs TRBV7-2 and TRBJ2-1, with 10 bases lining up with TRBD2. The CDR3 has 15 residues. Unmatched junction bases numbered 11, after V lost 5 bases and J lost 10 bases. Germline loops: CDR1 SGHTA, CDR2 FQGNSA. In nucleotides, the CDR3 is TGTGCCAGCAGCCGAGCGGGAGGGCCTAGATGGGAGCAGTTCTTC. This sequence encodes CASSRAGGPRWEQFF.

V is TRBV19 and J is TRBJ2-5; tentatively, D is TRBD1 (5 bases). The CDR3 is made up of 14 amino acids. CDR1 is LNHDA and CDR2 is SQIVND in the germline V gene (reference sequence). The ends were cut back, 3 bases at V and 3 bases at J, with 11 bases in the middle. The CDR3 loop reads CASSIWQGEETQYF. The CDR3 nucleotides read TGTGCCAGTAGTATTTGGCAGGGTGAAGAGACCCAGTACTTC. Together with reference TRBV19 and TRBJ2-5, the CDR3 gives the full variable domain: DGGITQSPKYLFRKEGQNVTLSCEQNLNHDAMYWYRQDPGQGLRLIYYSQIVNDFQKGDIAEGYSVSREKKESFPLTVTSAQKNPTAFYLCASSIWQGEETQYFGPGTRLLVL.